The 20 T cell receptor beta chains reported below all come from one sample, sequenced in a study of cytomegalovirus exposure and HLA in healthy donors. PCR used 60 Vbeta primers and 13 Jbeta primers. TCRdb's table, derived via immunoSEQ multiplex PCR, lists solely in-frame clones and lacks some. The repertoire holds around 67,000 clones, with 65% to 70% as singletons. Sequencing used PBMCs. Receptors originate from a woman younger than 45 in good health and CMV-seronegative.

The genes are TRBV7-4 and TRBJ1-1; D uncertain. V lost 4 bases and J 6 bases, leaving 9 bases between the germline ends. The length of the CDR3 is 12 residues. CDR1 and CDR2 from the germline V gene are SGHVT and SQSDAQ. CDR3 nucleotides: TGTGCCAGCAGCTCCGTTAATCCTGAAGCTTTCTTT. Protein sequence: CASSSVNPEAFF.

The genes are TRBV4-2 and TRBJ1-6; D perhaps matches TRBD1 (6 bases). V lost 2 bases, J lost 15 bases, and 20 bases lay in between. This CDR3 comprises 15 residues. Germline CDR1 and CDR2: LGHNA and YNFKEQ. The CDR3 nucleotides are TGTGCCAGCAGCCAAACCCGGGACACCCTTGGGGGCCTCCACTTT. It yields the protein CASSQTRDTLGGLHF.

In the case of this clone: At one end the junction does not follow the germline gene, possibly because of a read error. Additional DNA sequences in this sample encode the identical CDR3. This chain uses TRBV29-1 with TRBJ1-1; D is ambiguous. The CDR3 totals 13 residues. Germline assignment: CDR1 SQVTM and CDR2 ANQGSEA. CDR3 in amino acids: CSVPGLGNTEAFF. CDR3 DNA: TGCAGCGTTCCAGGACTCGGGAACACTGAAGCTTTCTTC.

The sample holds one count of this clone. The chain recombines TRBV5-1 with TRBJ1-5; 8 bases are a match to TRBD1. Trimming took 4 bases from V and 7 from J; bases not matched to a gene: 7. CDR1 and CDR2 from the germline V gene are SGHRS and YFSETQ. This CDR3 region has 14 residues. DNA of the CDR3: TGCGCCAGCAGCCCTCAGGGGGCAGGGCAGCCCCAGCATTTT. The encoded protein is CASSPQGAGQPQHF.

As to this clone: Other DNA sequences from this sample encode an identical CDR3 as well. The rearrangement joins TRBV19 to TRBJ2-2, with a tentative D call TRBD2 (6 bases). Germline loops: CDR1 LNHDA, CDR2 SQIVND (reference sequence). The CDR3 is 14 residues long. The germline V and J ends were trimmed by 0 bases and 7 bases, with 9 bases remaining between them. The CDR3 nucleotides read TGTGCCAGTAGTATAGATCGGGGAGGCGGGGAGCTGTTTTTT. Translation: CASSIDRGGGELFF.

The chain combines TRBV7-2 with TRBJ2-7; 14 nucleotides agree with TRBD2. V was pared by 1 base and J by 4 bases, with 0 bases of the junction left unmatched. Germline loops: CDR1 SGHTA, CDR2 FQGNSA. This CDR3 has 15 amino acids. CDR3 nucleotide sequence: TGTGCCAGCAGCTTAGGGACTAGCGGGGGGTACGAGCAGTACTTC. It translates to CASSLGTSGGYEQYF. Looking up the rest from reference TRBV7-2 and TRBJ2-7 gives the full variable domain: GAGVSQSPSNKVTEKGKDVELRCDPISGHTALYWYRQSLGQGLEFLIYFQGNSAPDKSGLPSDRFSAERTGGSVSTLTIQRTQQEDSAVYLCASSLGTSGGYEQYFGPGTRLTVT.

The chain recombines TRBV7-2 with TRBJ2-3; 11 bases are shared with TRBD1. There are 18 residues in the CDR3. Germline lookup yields CDR1 SGHTA and CDR2 FQGNSA. The V segment lost 5 bases and the J segment 5 bases; nucleotides outside the gene matches: 15. The CDR3 sequence: CASSRTNGQGARGDTQYF. The DNA for the CDR3 is TGTGCCAGCAGCCGTACTAATGGACAGGGGGCGCGTGGAGATACGCAGTATTTT.

V is TRBV30 and J is TRBJ1-3, with 10 bases identical to TRBD1. J gave up 2 bases and V 8 bases, and 6 bases lay outside the gene matches. The CDR3 consists of 14 residues. Germline CDR1 reads GTSNPN; CDR2 reads SVGIG (reference sequence). Here the CDR3 reads CARDRGRTGNTIYF. CDR3 bases: TGTGCCCGGGACAGGGGCAGGACTGGAAACACCATATATTTT.

This chain joins TRBV29-1 and TRBJ1-1, with 7 bases identical to TRBD1. CDR1 is SQVTM, CDR2 ANQGSEA, per germline. The CDR3 is made up of 12 amino acids. V was pared by 7 bases and J by 7 bases, with 9 bases of the junction left unmatched. The CDR3: CSAHRDSHEAFF. The CDR3 DNA is TGCAGCGCACACCGGGACAGCCATGAAGCTTTCTTT.

This clone turned up a few times. The chain carries TRBV5-1 and TRBJ1-1; D uncertain. Trimming left V 2 bases short and J 4 bases short, with 12 bases between. The CDR3 loop spans 14 amino acids. The V gene's germline CDR1 is SGHRS and CDR2 YFSETQ. CDR3 nucleotides: TGCGCCAGCAGCTTCACTACGGGTAGCACTGAAGCTTTCTTT. This translates into CASSFTTGSTEAFF.

The chain has TRBV19 and TRBJ2-7, with 9 nucleotides matching TRBD1. The CDR3 covers 15 residues. Germline CDR1 LNHDA, CDR2 SQIVND (reference sequence). V shed 10 bases, J shed 2 bases, and the junction held 12 bases outside the gene matches. DNA for the CDR3: TGTGCCACCCGATATCGGGACAGGGAGGCCTACGAGCAGTACTTC. Translation: CATRYRDREAYEQYF.

The chain is built from TRBV2 and TRBJ1-1; TRBD1 is a possible D gene (5 bases). Germline V gene sequence: CDR1 SNHLY, CDR2 FYNNEI. V lost 6 bases and J 1 base, leaving 15 bases between the germline ends. The length of the CDR3 is 15 residues. CDR3 in DNA: TGTGCCAGCAGATCCTCCGGGACTGCGAACACTGAAGCTTTCTTT. The encoded protein is CASRSSGTANTEAFF. Drawing the rest from reference TRBV2 and TRBJ1-1, the complete variable domain is EPEVTQTPSHQVTQMGQEVILRCVPISNHLYFYWYRQILGQKVEFLVSFYNNEISEKSEIFDDQFSVERPDGSNFTLKIRSTKLEDSAMYFCASRSSGTANTEAFFGQGTRLTVV.

J is TRBJ2-2 and V is TRBV10-3, with 10 bases identical to TRBD2. The CDR3 length is 17 residues. V trimming: 3 bases; J trimming: 0 bases; junction bases outside the gene matches: 4. The V gene's germline CDR1 is ENHRY and CDR2 SYGVKD. The CDR3 sequence: CAISDLAGASNTGELFF. The CDR3 nucleotides read TGTGCCATCAGTGACCTAGCGGGGGCCTCGAACACCGGGGAGCTGTTTTTT.

This clone was picked up one time. The rearrangement uses TRBV4-1 and TRBJ2-7; 9 nucleotides align to TRBD2. Per the germline V gene, CDR1 is MGHRA and CDR2 is YSYEKL. V gave up 4 bases and J gave up 10 bases; unmatched junction bases: 14. The CDR3 runs to 15 residues. The CDR3 DNA follows: TGCGCCAGCAGCCTCAGAGTAGGGGGAGCGGGGGGCCAGTACTTC. Its protein is CASSLRVGGAGGQYF.

The chain carries TRBV7-8 and TRBJ1-3; D is perhaps TRBD1 (5 bases). The CDR3 covers 16 residues. The V gene's germline CDR1 is SGHVS and CDR2 FQNEAQ. V was clipped by 6 bases and J by 4 bases, with 19 bases between them. The CDR3 loop is CASRATAGSGGNTIYF. For the CDR3, the DNA is TGTGCCAGCAGGGCGACGGCAGGGTCTGGGGGAAACACCATATATTTT.

The chain recombines TRBV5-1 with TRBJ1-5; a weak D match, TRBD1 (5 bases). V dropped 0 bases and J dropped 7 bases, with 8 bases sitting between them. The CDR3 contains 13 residues. The germline V gene has CDR1 SGHRS and CDR2 YFSETQ. For the CDR3, the DNA is TGCGCCAGCAGCTTGGAGGGGTTGCAGCCCCAGCATTTT. Amino acids: CASSLEGLQPQHF.

This clone occurred a few times. V gene TRBV5-4 combines with J gene TRBJ1-2; tentative D call: TRBD1 (6 bases). CDR1 and CDR2 (germline): SGHNT, YYREEE (reference sequence). The CDR3 totals 14 residues. Trimming removed 4 bases at V and 5 bases at J, with 15 bases between. CDR3 in DNA: TGTGCCAGCAGCCTCCAAGGGGGAGGGTATGGCTACACCTTC. Translated, it gives CASSLQGGGYGYTF.

The V and J genes are TRBV27 and TRBJ2-3; 7 nucleotides align to TRBD2. The CDR3 sequence is 16 residues long. Unmatched junction bases numbered 14, after V lost 7 bases and J lost 4 bases. Germline V gene lookup returns CDR1 MNHEY and CDR2 SMNVEV (reference sequence). Here the CDR3 DNA reads TGTGCCAGCATATCCGCCCTAGCGGCTAGCGCAGATACGCAGTATTTT. This sequence encodes CASISALAASADTQYF.

The gene calls are TRBV5-1 and TRBJ2-7; D is possibly TRBD2 (6 bases). This CDR3 region has 15 residues. The germline CDR1 and CDR2 sequences are SGHRS and YFSETQ. The germline V and J ends were trimmed by 0 bases and 4 bases, with 14 bases remaining between them. The CDR3 region has the DNA TGCGCCAGCAGCTTGGAGGGACTGCCCTTATACGAGCAGTACTTC. Protein product: CASSLEGLPLYEQYF.

J is TRBJ1-5 and V is TRBV7-2; D gene unclear. CDR1 and CDR2 from the germline V gene are SGHTA and FQGNSA. Trimming stripped 1 base from V and 4 bases from J, with 11 bases between. CDR3 length: 15 amino acids. DNA for the CDR3: TGTGCCAGCAGCTTAGATCCGGGAAGGAATCAGCCCCAGCATTTT. Its translation: CASSLDPGRNQPQHF.